One T cell receptor beta chain is described in this entry. The CDR3 is 15 residues long. Looked up from germline, CDR1 is SEHNR and CDR2 is FQNEAQ (reference sequence). Trimming removed 0 bases at V and 1 base at J, with 8 bases between. The data were obtained in a study of identical twins. TCRdb used MiXCR to reprocess the 5' RACE reads, holding one entry per CDR3 protein. The sample has 400,000 to 550,000 distinct CDR3 sequences; approximately 25% are singletons. This same sample was also part of a study on T cells expressing NK-cell markers. From that study: The authors applied an anti-gamma-delta TCR antibody in several experiments, and it restricted sorting to alpha-beta TCR T cells. About six donors carried dominant NKG2C+ clonotypes that made up roughly 1.0-7.0% of their CD8+ T cells. In a handful of donors, dominant clonotypes made up about 28.3-65% of CD3+CD56-NKG2C+ cells.

Source material: CD4+ T cells sorted from blood. The receptor comes from a woman between 18 and 29 years old in good health. J is TRBJ2-3 and V is TRBV7-9; no definite D call. This CDR3 reads CASSLADPRTDTQYF. In DNA, the CDR3 is TGTGCCAGCAGCTTAGCGGATCCGCGCACAGATACGCAGTATTTT.